The entry that follows covers one T cell receptor beta chain sequence. This sample was included in a study of blood T cells in healthy people across ages. CDR3 size: 12 residues. Germline assignment: CDR1 SGHTA and CDR2 FQGNSA. Deletions cut 5 bases from V and 13 bases from J, with 17 bases between. Primed by a sample-barcoded 5' primer and a J-beta primer mix, a second PCR proceeded for 7 to 11 cycles. TCRdb reanalysed the 5' RACE reads using MiXCR and keeps one entry per CDR3 protein. The table has approximately 760,000 distinct CDR3 sequences, just under 25% seen once; the top ten hold roughly a tenth. Another study also made use of these data, one on T cells of mothers and their children.

V and J are TRBV7-2 and TRBJ2-5, with D tentatively TRBD1 or TRBD2 (6 bases each). The source material was blood. This sequence originates from a boy aged 5-17 years in good health. The DNA of the CDR3 is TGTGCCAGCAGCACAAGGGGGGCGGCAAGGTACTTC. This sequence encodes CASSTRGAARYF.